A selection of T cell receptor beta chains follows, all from one sample in a study of regulatory T cells in long-lasting Graves disease. Via MiXCR, TCRdb re-called the multiplex PCR reads, giving one row per CDR3 protein. The table lists some 330,000 distinct CDR3 sequences, roughly 24% of them singletons. Sample: peripheral blood mononuclear cells (PBMCs), taken when the disease was refractory, from a patient treated with antithyroid drugs. The origin of the receptors is a woman between 40 and 50 years old with Graves disease. CDR3s include the opening cysteine and the closing phenylalanine or tryptophan. Fields, in order: D gene, J gene, V gene, clone size, CDR3 protein, CDR3 DNA. A D gene is named only where the DNA matches it firmly. The size of a clone is reported for some rows only, either as once, few or many, or as a class for expanded clones.

>NA|TRBJ1-2|TRBV3-1|few
CASSPPLGGRFYGYTF
TGTGCCAGCAGCCCTCCGCTCGGAGGGAGGTTCTATGGCTACACCTTC
>TRBD1|TRBJ2-5|TRBV27|many
CASSATGGGQETQYF
TGTGCCAGCAGTGCCACAGGGGGAGGACAAGAGACCCAGTACTTC
>NA|TRBJ2-2|TRBV20-1|NA
CSASRTGELFF
TGCAGTGCTAGTCGAACCGGGGAGCTGTTTTTT
>NA|TRBJ2-1|TRBV20-1|few
CSARDPGGSLYNEQFF
TGCAGTGCTAGAGACCCGGGTGGTTCCCTATACAATGAGCAGTTCTTC
>NA|TRBJ1-1|TRBV20-1|many
CSARGGVTEAFF
TGCAGTGCTAGAGGCGGTGTCACTGAAGCTTTCTTT
>NA|TRBJ1-2|TRBV5-1|NA
CATKREAGSYGYTF
TGCGCCACCAAACGAGAGGCAGGGAGCTATGGCTACACCTTC
>NA|TRBJ2-2|TRBV24-1|NA
CATSETSGELFF
TGTGCCACCAGCGAGACTAGCGGGGAGCTGTTTTTT
>NA|TRBJ1-1|TRBV28|many
CASSFVREYTEAFF
TGTGCCAGCAGTTTTGTTCGTGAGTACACTGAAGCTTTCTTT
>NA|TRBJ1-2|TRBV18|few
CASTQGNHGYTF
TGTGCCAGCACACAGGGTAACCATGGCTACACCTTC
>TRBD1|TRBJ2-7|TRBV2|many
CASKRGQNSYEQYF
TGTGCCAGCAAGAGGGGGCAGAACTCCTACGAGCAGTACTTC
>NA|TRBJ2-1|TRBV5-1|NA
CASSLVGSNEQFF
TGCGCCAGCAGCTTGGTAGGGTCTAATGAGCAGTTCTTC
>NA|TRBJ1-1|TRBV6-2/TRBV6-3|many
CASRVGPGFTEAFF
TGTGCCAGCAGGGTTGGACCGGGGTTCACTGAAGCTTTCTTT
>NA|TRBJ2-5|TRBV28|many
CASSSGLWIGSEETQYF
TGTGCCAGCAGCTCAGGATTATGGATCGGGAGTGAGGAGACCCAGTACTTC
>TRBD1|TRBJ2-7|TRBV7-6|NA
CASSLVPGGVEQYF
TGTGCCAGCAGCTTAGTGCCAGGGGGCGTCGAGCAGTACTTC
>NA|TRBJ2-5|TRBV28|many
CASSLPLSGTEKTQYF
TGTGCCAGCAGTTTACCCTTATCAGGGACGGAGAAGACCCAGTACTTC
>TRBD1|TRBJ1-5|TRBV12-3/TRBV12-4|once
CASSLSRGRDQPQHF
TGTGCCAGCAGTTTGTCCAGGGGGCGCGATCAGCCCCAGCATTTT
>TRBD1|TRBJ1-2|TRBV27|NA
CASSFGRGPLDSYGYTF
TGTGCCAGCAGTTTCGGCAGGGGGCCCCTTGATTCCTATGGCTACACCTTC
>NA|TRBJ2-1|TRBV7-2|NA
CASSLTETQFF
TGTGCCAGCAGCTTAACAGAGACCCAGTTCTTC
>TRBD2|TRBJ2-7|TRBV18|few
CASSRRESDNEQYF
TGTGCCAGCTCACGGCGGGAGTCTGATAACGAGCAGTACTTC
>NA|TRBJ1-1|TRBV2|many
CASKGPRDMNTEAFF
TGTGCCAGCAAGGGCCCGAGGGATATGAACACTGAAGCTTTCTTT
>NA|TRBJ2-7|TRBV7-2|NA
CASNLWIGSYEQYF
TGTGCCAGCAACCTTTGGATAGGGTCCTACGAGCAGTACTTC
>NA|TRBJ1-3|TRBV15|NA
CATSRDRRTFSGNTIYF
TGTGCCACCAGCAGAGATCGCAGGACCTTCTCTGGAAACACCATATATTTT
>NA|TRBJ2-7|TRBV28|many
CASSIQGTSYEQYF
TGTGCCAGCAGCATACAGGGAACTTCCTACGAGCAGTACTTC
>TRBD2|TRBJ2-4|TRBV29-1|NA
CSVGGLAGGYGKNIQYF
TGCAGCGTTGGGGGACTAGCGGGAGGATATGGCAAAAACATTCAGTACTTC
>NA|TRBJ2-7|TRBV6-1|many
CASSDPATEQYF
TGTGCCAGCAGCGATCCAGCCACCGAGCAGTACTTC
>TRBD1|TRBJ2-7|TRBV20-1|NA
CSALTGAYEQYF
TGCAGTGCTTTGACAGGGGCCTACGAGCAGTACTTC
>TRBD1|TRBJ1-6|TRBV6-1|NA
CASRNLRGNNSPLHF
TGTGCCAGCAGGAACCTCAGGGGGAACAATTCACCCCTCCACTTT
>NA|TRBJ1-2|TRBV29-1|many
CSVDGQDYGYTF
TGCAGCGTTGACGGGCAGGACTATGGCTACACCTTC
>NA|TRBJ2-7|TRBV6-1|many
CASRPPGGKGGRYEQYF
TGTGCCAGCAGGCCCCCGGGCGGGAAAGGAGGACGCTACGAGCAGTACTTC
>NA|TRBJ1-2|TRBV7-9|NA
CASSLGAAYYTF
TGTGCCAGCAGCTTAGGCGCAGCTTACTACACCTTC
>NA|TRBJ1-4|TRBV4-1|once
CASSQLQGEKLFF
TGCGCCAGCAGCCAACTCCAGGGTGAAAAACTGTTTTTT
>NA|TRBJ1-2|TRBV12-5|few
CASGLVLGRGVDYDYTF
TGTGCTAGTGGTTTGGTACTCGGGCGTGGCGTAGACTATGACTACACCTTC
>TRBD1|TRBJ1-5|TRBV5-6|few
CASSLTGAHQPQHF
TGTGCCAGCAGCTTGACAGGGGCCCATCAGCCCCAGCATTTT
>NA|TRBJ1-1|TRBV7-2|many
CASTLQGGVTEAFF
TGTGCCAGCACCCTACAGGGAGGGGTCACTGAAGCTTTCTTT
>NA|TRBJ2-5|TRBV7-8|many
CASSSLPSRRGRETQYF
TGTGCCAGCAGCTCACTCCCTTCACGGAGGGGGCGAGAGACCCAGTACTTC
>TRBD2|TRBJ2-2|TRBV12-3/TRBV12-4|NA
CASRTSGSSDTGELFF
TGTGCCAGCAGGACTAGCGGGAGTTCCGACACCGGGGAGCTGTTTTTT
>NA|TRBJ2-7|TRBV5-1|NA
CASSLGVRLLIDEQYF
TGCGCCAGCAGCTTAGGGGTGCGGCTACTGATCGACGAGCAGTACTTC
>NA|TRBJ1-5|TRBV7-8|NA
CASSLEAAAVSKGQQPQHF
TGTGCCAGCAGCTTAGAGGCAGCCGCCGTGTCTAAGGGGCAACAGCCCCAGCATTTT
>NA|TRBJ2-5|TRBV5-6|NA
CASSFLDREEGTQYF
TGTGCCAGCAGCTTCTTAGACAGGGAGGAAGGGACCCAGTACTTC
>NA|TRBJ2-7|TRBV12-3/TRBV12-4|NA
CASSQYPYYEQYF
TGTGCCAGCAGTCAATACCCGTACTACGAGCAGTACTTC
>NA|TRBJ1-3|TRBV11-2|NA
CASSRGAASGNTIYF
TGTGCCAGCAGCCGTGGGGCAGCCTCTGGAAACACCATATATTTT
>NA|TRBJ2-7|TRBV28|many
CASSIFRETHEQYF
TGTGCCAGCAGCATATTTCGGGAGACCCACGAGCAGTACTTC
>NA|TRBJ2-5|TRBV11-2|many
CASSLTGLAGQETQYF
TGTGCCAGCAGCTTGACAGGCCTGGCGGGCCAAGAGACCCAGTACTTC
>NA|TRBJ1-1|TRBV11-3|NA
CASSFPPRQEVPEAFF
TGTGCCAGCAGCTTCCCCCCCCGACAGGAGGTCCCTGAAGCTTTCTTT
>TRBD1|TRBJ2-3|TRBV10-3|NA
CAISKGALGKDTQYF
TGTGCCATCAGTAAGGGGGCGTTGGGTAAGGATACGCAGTATTTT
>TRBD2|TRBJ2-6|TRBV10-3|few
CAIRSGTSASGANVLTF
TGTGCCATCAGATCCGGGACTAGCGCGTCTGGGGCCAACGTCCTGACTTTC
>TRBD1|TRBJ2-2|TRBV28|many
CASSPPGQGRTGELFF
TGTGCCAGCAGTCCACCGGGACAGGGTCGCACCGGGGAGCTGTTTTTT
>NA|TRBJ1-1|TRBV2|many
CASSAGWVTEAFF
TGTGCCAGCAGTGCAGGTTGGGTTACTGAAGCTTTCTTT
>TRBD2|TRBJ2-7|TRBV3-1|NA
CASSQDLREGREQYF
TGTGCCAGCAGCCAAGATTTGCGGGAGGGTCGGGAGCAGTACTTC
>TRBD1|TRBJ2-7|TRBV20-1|NA
CSASGTGGEQYF
TGCAGTGCCTCAGGGACAGGGGGCGAGCAGTACTTC